The clone carrying this T cell receptor beta chain was picked up one time. Its antigen is not known. This cohort consisted of healthy bone marrow donors. The PCR contained 60 Vbeta and 13 Jbeta primers. Authors' methods: A follow-up analysis tallied 73 million or so unique TCR beta chains, roughly 11 million shared. Data came from immunoSEQ multiplex PCR; TCRdb stores just in-frame clones and leaves some out. V, J and clone size reflect that table, while D and trimming were determined from the DNA. The data hold 160,000 or so clones, with around 79% observed a single time. The data belong to a study of cytomegalovirus exposure and HLA in healthy donors. Notes on the study in general: Analysis was carried out at a later point, and it linked a missense DCLRE1C variant to TCR beta V- and J-gene trimming.

V lost 1 base, J lost 3 bases, and 13 bases lay in between. The CDR3 contains 15 residues. CDR1 is MNHNS and CDR2 is SASEGT in the germline V gene. Sequenced: PBMCs. The chain combines TRBV6-1 with TRBJ2-7; no definite D call. This TCR was recovered from a middle-aged man in good health and CMV-seronegative. CDR3 residues: CASSEGPGTYYEQYF. CDR3 in DNA: TGTGCCAGCAGTGAAGGACCGGGTACCTACTACGAGCAGTACTTC.